Listed below are T cell receptor beta chains from one sample, sequenced in a study of cytomegalovirus exposure and HLA in healthy donors. Only in-frame clones appear in the TCRdb table, and some are missing; sequencing was by immunoSEQ multiplex PCR. The sample table includes 70,000 to 75,000 clones. The sample was PBMCs. Receptors originate from a female donor in good health and CMV-seropositive. CDR3s include the opening cysteine and the closing phenylalanine or tryptophan. The D gene is left open where the match is weak.

TRBJ2-2 | TRBV7-9 | - | TGTGCCAGCAGGACGACAGTTAACACCGGGGAGCTGTTTTTT | CASRTTVNTGELFF
TRBJ2-7 | TRBV5-1 | - | TGCGCCAGCAGCCCACAGGGCTACGAGCAGTACTTC | CASSPQGYEQYF
TRBJ1-2 | TRBV6-1 | - | TGTGCCAGCAGGGCCTATGGGACATTAGGTGGCTACACCTTC | CASRAYGTLGGYTF
TRBJ2-7 | TRBV18 | TRBD2 | TGTGCCAGCTCACCACTGGCTAGCGGGCGCGAGCAGTACTTC | CASSPLASGREQYF
TRBJ1-1 | TRBV20-1 | TRBD1 | TGCAGTGCTCAGGGGGTTACTGAAGCTTTCTTT | CSAQGVTEAFF
TRBJ1-4 | TRBV6-5 | - | TGTGCCAGCAGTTACAGTCAGCGAAATGAAAAACTGTTTTTT | CASSYSQRNEKLFF
TRBJ2-1 | TRBV7-9 | TRBD2 | TGTGCCAGCAGCTTAGCGTCAGCGGGAGTGTACAATGAGCAGTTCTTC | CASSLASAGVYNEQFF
TRBJ2-3 | TRBV6-1 | TRBD2 | TGTGCCAGCAGTGAATTGGAACTAGCGGACCGCACAGATACGCAGTATTTT | CASSELELADRTDTQYF
TRBJ2-2 | TRBV18 | TRBD2 | TGTGCCAGCTCACCACGGGGACTACCCTCCACCGGGGAGCTGTTTTTT | CASSPRGLPSTGELFF
TRBJ1-1 | TRBV19 | - | TGTGCCAGTAGTATATTGCCAGGGGTGAACACTGAAGCTTTCTTT | CASSILPGVNTEAFF
TRBJ1-2 | TRBV14 | - | TGTGCCAGCAGCCGGGACACCTGGGGCTACACCTTC | CASSRDTWGYTF
TRBJ2-1 | TRBV2 | TRBD2 | TGTGCCAGCAGCGGACTAGCGGGGGGCAATGAGCAGTTCTTC | CASSGLAGGNEQFF
TRBJ2-7 | TRBV14 | - | TGTGCCAGCAGCCCAGACGTCTCCTACGAGCAGTACTTC | CASSPDVSYEQYF
TRBJ2-6 | TRBV2 | TRBD1 | TGTGCCAGAAGGACAGGGATCGGGGCCAACGTCCTGACTTTC | CARRTGIGANVLTF
TRBJ2-3 | TRBV7-2 | TRBD2 | TGTGCCAGCAGCTTTGGAGGACTAGCGGGGGGGCGCACAGATACGCAGTATTTT | CASSFGGLAGGRTDTQYF
TRBJ1-2 | TRBV6-1 | TRBD1 | TGTGCCAGCAGTGAAGCCGACAGGGCACATGGCTACACCTTC | CASSEADRAHGYTF
TRBJ2-5 | TRBV19 | TRBD1 | TGTGCCAGTAGTATAGGGGGGACAGGAGAGACCCAGTACTTC | CASSIGGTGETQYF
TRBJ2-2 | TRBV9 | TRBD1 | TGTGCCAGCAGTGACCGGGACAGGGGGCTTCCTAGCGGGAGAATCGGGGAGCTGTTTTTT | CASSDRDRGLPSGRIGELFF
TRBJ2-1 | TRBV9 | TRBD2 | TGTGCCAGCAGCGTCGGGACTAGCTCTGAGCAGTTCTTC | CASSVGTSSEQFF
TRBJ1-1 | TRBV19 | TRBD1 | TGTGCCAGTAGTGGATCTACAGGGGGCACTGAAGCTTTCTTT | CASSGSTGGTEAFF
TRBJ2-1 | TRBV6-5 | TRBD1 | TGTGCCAGCAGTTACGGGACAGGGGCGGAGCAGTTCTTC | CASSYGTGAEQFF
TRBJ2-5 | TRBV4-1 | - | TGCGCCAGCAGCCAAGGGGCGTGGCAAGAGACCCAGTACTTC | CASSQGAWQETQYF
TRBJ2-3 | TRBV18 | - | TGTGCCAGCTCACCCCTGGACGGGGACACAGATACGCAGTATTTT | CASSPLDGDTDTQYF
TRBJ1-1 | TRBV19 | TRBD1 | TGTGCCAGTAGTACCCCGACAGGGCGGGTGAACACTGAAGCTTTCTTT | CASSTPTGRVNTEAFF
TRBJ1-1 | TRBV5-1 | - | TGCGCCAGCAGCTTGAGGGGGGGCACTGAAGCTTTCTTT | CASSLRGGTEAFF
TRBJ2-3 | TRBV18 | - | TGTGCCAGCTCACCACCTGGGGGCTATACGCAGTATTTT | CASSPPGGYTQYF
TRBJ1-1 | TRBV7-2 | - | TGTGCCAGCAGCGCGTCCTACCGGAACACTGAAGCTTTCTTT | CASSASYRNTEAFF
TRBJ1-2 | TRBV9 | - | TGTGCCAGCACCCCCCAGCAACGGGTCGGGGGTGGCTACACCTTC | CASTPQQRVGGGYTF
TRBJ1-5 | TRBV19 | TRBD1 | TGTGCCAGCTCGGGACAGGTCAACATGCAGCCCCAGCATTTT | CASSGQVNMQPQHF
TRBJ1-1 | TRBV6-6 | - | TGTGCCAGCAGTTCCCAGGGGTTTAGGGCTTTCTTT | CASSSQGFRAFF
TRBJ2-7 | TRBV7-2 | TRBD2 | TGTGCCAGCAGCTTAGCGAGTGGGGGGGGCTACGAGCAGTACTTC | CASSLASGGGYEQYF
TRBJ2-5 | TRBV6-5 | TRBD1 | TGTGCCAGCAGGCGGGACAGGAACCAAGAGACCCAGTACTTC | CASRRDRNQETQYF
TRBJ1-2 | TRBV7-9 | - | TGTGCCAGCAGCTTACGGTCTGAGGACAGCCCAAACTATGGCTACACCTTC | CASSLRSEDSPNYGYTF
TRBJ2-7 | TRBV2 | - | TGTGCCAGCAGTGAGATTAGCGGCGCCTACGAGCAGTACTTC | CASSEISGAYEQYF
TRBJ2-7 | TRBV7-2 | TRBD2 | TGTGCCAGCAGCTCGCAACCACTAGCGGGGGGACTAAGTTCCTACGAGCAGTACTTC | CASSSQPLAGGLSSYEQYF
TRBJ2-6 | TRBV4-1 | TRBD2 | TGCGCCAGCCGTCCGGGACTACTAACCGCTGGGGCCAACGTCCTGACTTTC | CASRPGLLTAGANVLTF